One and the same sample provided the 14 T cell receptor beta chains below, sequenced in a study of response to subunit inactivated influenza vaccine. TCRdb recomputed calls from the RT-PCR reads with MiXCR, one row per CDR3 protein. The sample contains 800,000 to 1,000,000 distinct CDR3 sequences, approximately 21% of which appear only once. Specimen: PBMCs from blood, collected roughly 5 days after vaccination. All receptors derive from a man in his fifties who received an inactivated influenza vaccine.

The rearrangement uses TRBV4-1 and TRBJ1-1, with D tentatively TRBD1 (5 bases). The CDR3 runs to 15 residues. Germline V gene lookup returns CDR1 MGHRA and CDR2 YSYEKL. The germline V and J ends were trimmed by 0 bases and 11 bases, with 19 bases remaining between them. CDR3 nucleotide sequence: TGCGCCAGCAGCCAAGATCCCGACAGTATAAGGGAGGCTTTCTTT. Protein product: CASSQDPDSIREAFF.

This clonotype was found a few times. The rearrangement joins TRBV27 to TRBJ1-6; D ambiguous. Trimming took 7 bases from V and 3 from J, leaving 10 bases between them. The CDR3 length is 14 residues. Germline-derived CDR1 and CDR2 are MNHEY and SMNVEV (reference sequence). In DNA, the CDR3 is TGTGCCAGCAAGGAGGGCCTCTATAATTCACCCCTCCACTTT. It codes for CASKEGLYNSPLHF.

The chain employs TRBV18 and TRBJ2-1; D tentatively fits TRBD1 or TRBD2 (5 bases each). V dropped 5 bases and J dropped 0 bases, with 11 bases sitting between them. Germline values: CDR1 KGHSH, CDR2 LQKENI. CDR3 length: 15 amino acids. CDR3 amino acids: CASSSRDPSYNEQFF. The CDR3 bases are TGTGCCAGCTCATCCCGGGACCCCTCCTACAATGAGCAGTTCTTC.

This clonotype came up a few times. The chain is built from TRBV29-1 and TRBJ2-7; tentatively, D is TRBD1 or TRBD2 (5 bases each). Germline loops: CDR1 SQVTM, CDR2 ANQGSEA. CDR3 length: 15 amino acids. V was cut by 7 bases and J by 0 bases, with 19 bases left in between. CDR3 protein: CSAVGTLKSSYEQYF. The CDR3 DNA follows: TGCAGCGCCGTCGGGACCCTGAAGAGCTCCTACGAGCAGTACTTC.

This clonotype has a single count. The J gene is TRBJ2-7, the V gene TRBV4-1; 8 positions agree with TRBD2. V lost 0 bases, J lost 5 bases, and 15 bases stayed unmatched. The CDR3 is made up of 18 amino acids. Germline V CDR1 and CDR2: MGHRA, YSYEKL. CDR3: CASSQEVLLAVGFHEQYF. The CDR3 DNA reads TGCGCCAGCAGCCAAGAGGTTTTACTAGCGGTAGGTTTCCACGAGCAGTACTTC.

This chain uses TRBV6-2 or TRBV6-3 with TRBJ2-1, with 12 bases matching TRBD2. Germline trimming cut 6 bases from V and 10 bases from J; bases unmatched to any gene: 4. The CDR3 spans 13 residues. Germline loops: CDR1 MNHEY, CDR2 SVGEGT. This CDR3 reads CASRLAGGSEQFF. CDR3 DNA: TGTGCCAGCAGGCTAGCGGGAGGGTCGGAGCAGTTCTTC.

This clonotype was observed a few times. The chain joins TRBV24-1 to TRBJ1-5; a weak D match, TRBD1 (6 bases). Trimming left V 4 bases short and J 8 bases short, with 11 bases between. From germline, CDR1 is KGHDR and CDR2 SFDVKD. This CDR3 contains 13 residues. This CDR3 is CATSEFTGKPQHF. For the CDR3, the DNA is TGTGCCACCAGTGAATTCACAGGGAAGCCCCAGCATTTT.

CDR3 protein: CASSLQTSTGELFF. The CDR3 DNA follows: TGTGCCAGCAGCCTACAGACAAGCACCGGGGAGCTGTTTTTT. The J gene is TRBJ2-2, the V gene TRBV9; D is uncertain. Germline CDR1 reads SGDLS; CDR2 reads YYNGEE. This CDR3 has 14 residues. The V and J ends lost 4 bases and 4 bases respectively, with 11 bases between them. The full variable domain, in which reference TRBV9 and TRBJ2-2 provide the parts outside the CDR3, is DSGVTQTPKHLITATGQRVTLRCSPRSGDLSVYWYQQSLDQGLQFLIQYYNGEERAKGNILERFSAQQFPDLHSELNLSSLELGDSALYFCASSLQTSTGELFFGEGSRLTVL.

In the case of this clonotype: Possible read error: a much larger clone is one base away. J is TRBJ2-5 and V is TRBV29-1; D gene unclear. Germline loops: CDR1 SQVTM, CDR2 ANQGSEA. The CDR3 has 10 amino acids. Trimming took off 3 bases at V and 11 bases at J, with 10 bases between the two ends. The DNA of the CDR3 is TGCAGCGTTGATACGGAAAGACAGTACTTC. This translates into CSVDTERQYF.

This clonotype was seen only a few times. The chain has TRBV7-9 and TRBJ2-1; 9 bases line up with TRBD1. This CDR3 has 15 residues. V dropped 6 bases and J dropped 6; count of bases not matched to a gene: 9. CDR1 is SEHNR and CDR2 is FQNEAQ in the germline V gene (reference sequence). The DNA of the CDR3 is TGTGCCAGCAGGCCTGGGGACAGGGTTGGCAATGAGCAGTTCTTC. It yields the protein CASRPGDRVGNEQFF.

This chain links TRBV6-2 or TRBV6-3 with TRBJ2-7, with 13 bases matching TRBD2. The length of the CDR3 is 17 residues. The germline V gene encodes CDR1 MNHEY and CDR2 SVGEGT. V gave up 5 bases and J gave up 0 bases; unmatched junction bases: 7. This CDR3 is CASSPRTSGGTSYEQYF. For the CDR3, the DNA is TGTGCCAGCAGTCCCCGGACTAGCGGGGGAACCTCCTACGAGCAGTACTTC.

The rearrangement uses TRBV5-1 and TRBJ2-1; 10 bases map to TRBD1. Germline values: CDR1 SGHRS, CDR2 YFSETQ. CDR3 length: 13 amino acids. With 4 bases clipped from V and 8 bases from J, the junction kept 3 bases outside the gene matches. The CDR3 DNA sequence: TGCGCCAGCAGCCCGGACAGGGGGGATGAGCAGTTCTTC. Translation gives CASSPDRGDEQFF.

V gene TRBV7-9 combines with J gene TRBJ2-5; 7 positions match TRBD1. CDR1 and CDR2 from the germline V gene are SEHNR and FQNEAQ (reference sequence). The V and J ends lost 5 bases and 6 bases, in that order; junction bases with no gene match: 12. The CDR3 covers 15 residues. The CDR3: CASSADRFAPKTQYF. The CDR3 nucleotides read TGTGCCAGCAGCGCGGACAGGTTCGCCCCCAAGACCCAGTACTTC.

V is TRBV7-2 and J is TRBJ2-3; 8 bases match TRBD2. The CDR3 has 18 residues. V was pared by 0 bases and J by 4 bases, with 12 bases of the junction left unmatched. Germline values: CDR1 SGHTA, CDR2 FQGNSA. The CDR3 here is CASSLAVREDRRADTQYF. CDR3 nucleotide sequence: TGTGCCAGCAGCTTAGCCGTGCGGGAGGACCGGCGTGCAGATACGCAGTATTTT.